These 18 T cell receptor beta chains originate from one sample sequenced in a study of early T cells in non-severe SARS-CoV-2 infection. TCRdb itself ran the 5' RACE reads through MiXCR, one entry per CDR3 protein. Counted here are 50,000 to 70,000 distinct CDR3 sequences, approximately 15% occurring once; the ten biggest clones make up 10%. This sample comprised whole blood, obtained at baseline. The receptor source for this set is an adult who was a healthcare worker with PCR-confirmed SARS-CoV-2 infection or an uninfected control (not recorded which).

This clonotype was counted many times. The chain has TRBV10-1 and TRBJ2-7, with 11 positions matching TRBD1. Trimming at V came to 5 bases and at J to 0 bases, leaving 3 bases not matched to a gene. The CDR3 has 15 residues. CDR1 is WNHNN and CDR2 is SYGVQD in the germline V gene (reference sequence). The CDR3 here is CASSTGTGGSYEQYF. The CDR3 DNA follows: TGCGCCAGCAGTACCGGGACAGGGGGCTCCTACGAGCAGTACTTC.

This clonotype has a count of ten or more. This rearrangement joins TRBV7-2 to TRBJ2-7; 8 nucleotides match TRBD2. The germline V gene has CDR1 SGHTA and CDR2 FQGNSA. Trimming removed 5 bases from V and 4 bases from J; junction bases left unmatched: 7. This CDR3 has 14 amino acids. The CDR3 loop reads CASSPSGGPYEQYF. CDR3 DNA: TGTGCCAGCAGCCCAAGCGGGGGACCATACGAGCAGTACTTC.

This chain connects TRBV20-1 to TRBJ2-4; perhaps TRBD1 as D (5 bases). Per the germline V gene, CDR1 is DFQATT and CDR2 is SNEGSKA (reference sequence). V lost 1 base and J 2 bases, leaving 9 bases between the germline ends. The CDR3 loop spans 14 amino acids. The CDR3 loop reads CSARVSGTKNIQYF. In DNA form, the CDR3 reads TGCAGTGCTAGAGTCTCAGGGACCAAAAACATTCAGTACTTC.

This clonotype was found a few times. The chain is built from TRBV10-3 and TRBJ2-2; no clear D gene. In germline, CDR1 is ENHRY, CDR2 SYGVKD. The V end was cut by 3 bases, the J end by 3 bases, with 8 bases between. The CDR3 length is 14 residues. The CDR3 spells CAISDSADTGELFF. DNA for the CDR3: TGTGCCATCAGTGACTCAGCCGACACCGGGGAGCTGTTTTTT.

This clonotype has at least ten counts. V is TRBV5-1 and J is TRBJ1-5; perhaps TRBD1 as D (6 bases). Looked up from germline, CDR1 is SGHRS and CDR2 is YFSETQ. Trimming cost V 4 bases and J 7 bases, with 18 bases left between them. This CDR3 has 15 amino acids. CDR3 sequence reads: CASSKTGGGGQPQHF. Written as DNA, the CDR3 is TGCGCCAGCAGCAAGACAGGTGGAGGAGGACAGCCCCAGCATTTT. The whole variable domain, filled in from reference TRBV5-1 and TRBJ1-5, reads KAGVTQTPRYLIKTRGQQVTLSCSPISGHRSVSWYQQTPGQGLQFLFEYFSETQRNKGNFPGRFSGRQFSNSRSEMNVSTLELGDSALYLCASSKTGGGGQPQHFGDGTRLSIL.

This clonotype came up many times. The chain employs TRBV11-2 and TRBJ2-1; TRBD2 matches at 9 bases. The CDR3 is 14 residues long. Germline V gene data show CDR1 as SGHAT and CDR2 as FQNNGV. Trimming removed 7 bases from V and 10 bases from J; junction bases left unmatched: 11. The CDR3 sequence is CASMAWREGREQFF. The CDR3 DNA sequence: TGTGCCAGCATGGCTTGGCGGGAGGGTAGAGAGCAGTTCTTC.

This clonotype has just a few counts. The chain couples TRBV7-2 to TRBJ2-1, with 11 bases fitting TRBD2. V shed 1 base and J 12 bases; nucleotides not matched to a gene: 8. Germline CDR1 reads SGHTA; CDR2 reads FQGNSA. The CDR3 sequence is 15 residues long. The DNA for the CDR3 is TGTGCCAGCAGCTTAGGACTAGCGGGACCTCAAGGGCAGTTCTTC. This codes for CASSLGLAGPQGQFF. The variable domain in full, with the rest retrieved from reference TRBV7-2 and TRBJ2-1, is GAGVSQSPSNKVTEKGKDVELRCDPISGHTALYWYRQSLGQGLEFLIYFQGNSAPDKSGLPSDRFSAERTGGSVSTLTIQRTQQEDSAVYLCASSLGLAGPQGQFFGPGTRLTVL.

The rearrangement joins TRBV10-1 to TRBJ2-7, with a weak D call TRBD2 (6 bases). The length of the CDR3 is 14 residues. Germline values: CDR1 WNHNN, CDR2 SYGVQD (reference sequence). V was pared by 0 bases and J by 3 bases, with 9 bases between. The CDR3 region is CASSESPGDYEQYF. CDR3 sequence (DNA): TGCGCCAGCAGTGAGTCGCCGGGAGACTACGAGCAGTACTTC.

This clonotype was seen a few times. The chain couples TRBV25-1 to TRBJ1-2, with D possibly TRBD1 on 5 matching bases. This CDR3 contains 12 residues. Germline V gene lookup returns CDR1 MGHDK and CDR2 SYGVNS. Trimming removed 5 bases at V and 6 bases at J, with 10 bases between. The CDR3 region has the DNA TGTGCCAGCAGTCGGGGGGTAAATGGCTACACCTTC. This encodes CASSRGVNGYTF.

This clonotype was seen only a few times. The V gene is TRBV12-3 or TRBV12-4, the J gene TRBJ2-7; tentatively, D is TRBD1 (5 bases). The V end was cut by 3 bases, the J end by 4 bases, with 13 bases between. The CDR3 totals 14 residues. CDR3 in amino acids: CASSLSFKGYEQYF. DNA for the CDR3: TGTGCCAGCAGTTTGTCATTCAAGGGGTACGAGCAGTACTTC.

V usage is TRBV12-3 or TRBV12-4 and J usage is TRBJ2-7, with TRBD1 matching 7 bases. The CDR3 is made up of 15 amino acids. The ends lost 6 bases at V and 6 bases at J; junction bases unmatched: 14. The CDR3 loop is CASRPQGNLLGEQYF. The CDR3 region has the DNA TGTGCCAGCAGACCACAGGGGAATCTCCTCGGCGAGCAGTACTTC.

The CDR3 loop reads CASSWVNEKLFF. CDR3 nucleotides: TGTGCCAGCAGTTGGGTTAATGAAAAACTGTTTTTT. This sequence joins TRBV6-6 and TRBJ1-4; D ambiguous. The V end was cut by 4 bases, the J end by 4 bases, with 4 bases between. The CDR3 has 12 amino acids. The V gene's germline CDR1 is MNHNY and CDR2 SVGAGI (reference sequence).

The gene calls are TRBV3-1 and TRBJ2-3; D perhaps matches TRBD2 (5 bases). Germline V lookup: CDR1 LGHDT, CDR2 YNNKEL (reference sequence). Trimming shortened V by 4 bases and J by 7 bases, and 9 bases separated the two germline ends. The CDR3 contains 12 residues. The CDR3: CASSPPGNTQYF. CDR3 DNA sequence: TGTGCCAGCAGCCCCCCGGGGAATACGCAGTATTTT.

By share, this clonotype ranks as medium-sized. The J gene is TRBJ2-2, the V gene TRBV29-1; D possibly corresponds to TRBD1 (5 bases). CDR3 size: 13 residues. V dropped 4 bases and J dropped 1 base, with 7 bases sitting between them. Germline V gene lookup returns CDR1 SQVTM and CDR2 ANQGSEA. The CDR3 protein is CSVAGQNTGELFF. CDR3 nucleotide sequence: TGCAGCGTTGCCGGACAGAACACCGGGGAGCTGTTTTTT.

The V gene is TRBV10-1, the J gene TRBJ1-1; D is perhaps TRBD1 (5 bases). CDR1 WNHNN and CDR2 SYGVQD come from the germline V gene (reference sequence). Trimming pared 3 bases from V and 3 bases from J, leaving 14 bases between. CDR3 length equals 15 residues. This CDR3 reads CASSENPRGDTEAFF. CDR3 sequence (DNA): TGCGCCAGCAGTGAAAATCCGAGGGGAGACACTGAAGCTTTCTTT.

Ten or more counts support this clonotype. The chain recombines TRBV12-3 or TRBV12-4 with TRBJ2-5; D is undetermined. This CDR3 has 14 residues. Trimming took off 6 bases at V and 1 base at J, with 12 bases between the two ends. CDR3 residues: CASSRLTGQETQYF. The CDR3 bases are TGTGCCAGCAGCCGGCTAACGGGCCAAGAGACCCAGTACTTC.

This clonotype is termed medium-sized (0.01 to 0.1%). This sequence joins TRBV14 and TRBJ1-3, with TRBD1 matching 7 bases. Germline CDR1 reads SGHDN; CDR2 reads FVKESK. This CDR3 comprises 17 residues. Unmatched junction bases numbered 6, after V lost 1 base and J lost 0 bases. The CDR3 coding sequence is TGTGCCAGCAGCCAAGGTGGGACAGCAGTCTCTGGAAACACCATATATTTT. Translating gives CASSQGGTAVSGNTIYF.

This clonotype showed up just a few times. The CDR3 region has the DNA TGTGCCAGCAGCTTAGCGAAGGGGAGGACCACCACAGATACGCAGTATTTT. Protein sequence: CASSLAKGRTTTDTQYF. V and J are TRBV11-2 and TRBJ2-3; D possibly corresponds to TRBD2 (6 bases). V dropped 1 base and J dropped 2 bases, with 16 bases sitting between them. This CDR3 has 17 amino acids. CDR1 is SGHAT, CDR2 FQNNGV, per germline. Full variable domain (outside the CDR3, taken from reference TRBV11-2 and TRBJ2-3): EAGVAQSPRYKIIEKRQSVAFWCNPISGHATLYWYQQILGQGPKLLIQFQNNGVVDDSQLPKDRFSAERLKGVDSTLKIQPAKLEDSAVYLCASSLAKGRTTTDTQYFGPGTRLTVL.